This TCR beta chain was sequenced for a study of OX40 agonist ivuxolimab in advanced cancers. The germline V gene has CDR1 MNHNS and CDR2 SASEGT. Trimming cost V 3 bases and J 1 base, with 7 bases left between them. The CDR3 contains 15 residues. Assay: immunoSEQ multiplex PCR; the TCRdb copy retains only in-frame clones and omits some. Of about 70,000 clones in the sample, roughly 85% were seen once. The origin of this receptor is an adult with an advanced solid tumor such as melanoma, head and neck, liver or kidney cancer. Here the sequenced sample was CD4+ or CD8+ T cells sorted from blood, taken in a trial of the OX40 agonist ivuxolimab. The J gene is TRBJ2-6, the V gene TRBV6-1, with D perhaps TRBD2 (5 bases). In DNA form, the CDR3 reads TGTGCCAGCAGTGACACGGGGTCTGGGGCCAACGTCCTGACTTTC. Its protein product is CASSDTGSGANVLTF.